The T cell receptor (beta chain) described here comes from a study of blood T cell repertoires in COVID-19. Turning to the study itself: Acute and convalescent COVID-19 samples came from the United States, Italy and Spain. Sample material is recorded as cDNA or gDNA derived from T cells, B-cell-depleted T cells, or PBMCs.

Method: immunoSEQ multiplex PCR; TCRdb's copy keeps in-frame clones and lacks some. The sample lists about 170,000 clones; about 85% were seen once. The TCR sequence derives from a woman aged 65 to 85 with COVID-19, enrolled during active disease. The sample taken for sequencing was peripheral blood.

The CDR3 nucleotides are TGTGCCAGCAGCCTAGGGGATCTAGACGGGTCACCCCTCCACTTT. It encodes CASSLGDLDGSPLHF. The gene calls are TRBV3-1 (or the pseudogene TRBV3-2) and TRBJ1-6; maybe TRBD1 (5 bases). Germline-derived CDR1 and CDR2 are LGHDT and YNNKEL (reference sequence). There are 15 residues in the CDR3. V was pared by 4 bases and J by 10 bases, with 17 bases between.